This T cell receptor beta chain stems from a study of shared clonotypes between healthy human individuals. The germline V gene has CDR1 SGHKS and CDR2 YYEKEE (reference sequence). This CDR3 comprises 14 residues. With V trimmed by 4 bases and J by 4 bases, 4 bases remained unmatched. This table comes from immunoSEQ multiplex PCR, and its TCRdb copy is limited to in-frame clones, with some not included. The data contain around 1.5 million clones, approximately 98% of them singletons. Naive CD45RA+ and memory CD45RA-negative subsets were split from CD4+ cells. The rearrangement uses TRBV5-5 and TRBJ2-7; 11 positions agree with TRBD2. The source of this sequence is a man aged 25-45 years in good health. The sample taken for sequencing was naive CD4+ T cells sorted from blood. Subset: CD45RA+ positively selected. The CDR3 sequence: CASSTSGSFYEQYF. CDR3 DNA sequence: TGTGCCAGCAGCACTAGCGGGAGCTTTTACGAGCAGTACTTC.